These T cell receptor beta chains were read from a single sample in a study of tumor-infiltrating lymphocytes in oesophageal squamous cell carcinoma. Via MiXCR, TCRdb re-called the PCR reads, giving one row per CDR3 protein. Of 15,000 to 20,000 distinct CDR3 sequences in the sample, roughly 40% were seen once. The material sequenced was esophageal tumor tissue. Receptor source: a male donor with esophageal squamous cell carcinoma. Both conserved end residues are part of each CDR3.

v_call cdr3_aa
TRBV19 CASSIFLRGLEHTQHF
TRBV18 CASSTGQTTTTGELYF
TRBV7-4 CASFYIRGNTGELFF
TRBV5-6 CASSLKLGSPLHF
TRBV5-1 CASSPPVVGANVLTF
TRBV20-1 CSAALAGDTGELFF
TRBV6-6 CASSYSSDREGTQYF
TRBV10-3 CAISGGQGINHEQYF
TRBV6-4 CASSDTSGSSYNEQFF
TRBV10-3 CAISPDRVVYEQFF
TRBV5-5 CASSSTGGETQYF
TRBV10-2 CASSERRREKLFF
TRBV7-2 CASSPLDEQYF
TRBV7-2 CASSVSGYSNQPQHF
TRBV7-8 CASSAGTSVNEQFF
TRBV7-8 CASREPGQGAGGYTF
TRBV3-1 CASSQETAGDSGYTF
TRBV7-2 CASTILAGGVGGHNEQFF
TRBV19 CASSLTRDGYTF
TRBV7-9 CASSPYAGGADMNTEAFF
TRBV7-2 CASSQGTFATNEKLFF
TRBV5-1 CASSWTPASEQFF
TRBV6-2/TRBV6-3 CASSSLAGVGDEQYF
TRBV7-6 CASSLGPDETQYF
TRBV7-2 CASSLGPNTDTQYF
TRBV7-8 CASSLRRAAQGDSPLHF
TRBV7-2 CASSLALGQSRKETQYF
TRBV28 CASSLLGRIPETQYF
TRBV10-3 CATRLRVGQTYNEQFF
TRBV6-1 CASSEAGYGYTF
TRBV7-2 CASSLTSGGGGADTQYF
TRBV19 CASTPEPLANYGYTF
TRBV28 CASSASSGFPYF
TRBV12-3/TRBV12-4 CASRLAGGNTGELFF
TRBV18 CASSTYREADTQYF
TRBV7-2 CASSSLEGLAVYNEQFF
TRBV4-1 CASSQDRGLGISTDTQYF
TRBV7-6 CASSSQSLADTQYF
TRBV5-4 CASSPLGTSGSTQYF
TRBV7-3 CASSLTGNLAKNIQYF
TRBV13 CASSLGLAGGQETQYF
TRBV10-3 CAISEKQDRQHTEAFF
TRBV6-1 CASNREPTKTGGYF
TRBV24-1 CATRGSQHTDTQYF